This T cell receptor (beta chain) appears in the sequencing data of a study of response to subunit inactivated influenza vaccine. Study results and caveats: Authors proposed each seasonal influenza vaccination draws in few new T cells.

In TCRdb, the RT-PCR reads were re-called with MiXCR into one record per CDR3 protein. Of roughly 650,000 distinct CDR3 sequences listed, less than 15% are singletons. Remarks on this clonotype: Its specificity is not known.

The germline V gene encodes CDR1 SQVTM and CDR2 ANQGSEA. CDR3 size: 14 residues. Trimming took off 4 bases at V and 2 bases at J, with 13 bases between the two ends. This clonotype originated in a man in his forties or fifties who received an inactivated influenza vaccine. The chain links TRBV29-1 to TRBJ2-3; D not certain. The starting material was PBMCs from blood, obtained around 14 days before vaccination. CDR3 bases: TGCAGCGTTGTGGTCAGGACGTACACAGATACGCAGTATTTT. This translates into CSVVVRTYTDTQYF.